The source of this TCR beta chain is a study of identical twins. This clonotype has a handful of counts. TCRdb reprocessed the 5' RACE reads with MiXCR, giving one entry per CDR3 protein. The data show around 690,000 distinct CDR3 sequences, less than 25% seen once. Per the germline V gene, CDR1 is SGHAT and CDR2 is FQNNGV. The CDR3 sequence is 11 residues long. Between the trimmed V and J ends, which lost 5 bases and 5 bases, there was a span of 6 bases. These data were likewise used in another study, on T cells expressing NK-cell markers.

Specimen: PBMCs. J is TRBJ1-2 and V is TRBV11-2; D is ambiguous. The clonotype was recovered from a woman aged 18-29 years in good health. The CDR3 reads CASSATYGYTF. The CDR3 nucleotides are TGTGCCAGCAGCGCGACTTATGGCTACACCTTC.